The 9 T cell receptor beta chains in this list originate from one sample, sequenced in a study of OX40 agonist ivuxolimab in advanced cancers. TCRdb's copy holds only in-frame clones and misses some; the assay was immunoSEQ multiplex PCR. The sample lists about 48,000 clones, about four fifths occurring once. Sample: CD4+ or CD8+ T cells sorted from blood, taken in a trial of the OX40 agonist ivuxolimab. The receptors were gathered from an adult with an advanced solid tumor such as melanoma, head and neck, liver or kidney cancer.

The V and J genes are TRBV7-2 and TRBJ1-1; 8 nucleotides match TRBD1. Germline V lookup: CDR1 SGHTA, CDR2 FQGNSA. The length of the CDR3 is 15 residues. The V and J ends lost 6 bases and 0 bases, in that order; junction bases with no gene match: 6. The CDR3 region is CASSRQGFMNTEAFF. CDR3 nucleotides: TGTGCCAGCAGTCGACAGGGGTTCATGAACACTGAAGCTTTCTTT. The variable domain in full, completed from reference TRBV7-2 and TRBJ1-1, reads GAGVSQSPSNKVTEKGKDVELRCDPISGHTALYWYRQSLGQGLEFLIYFQGNSAPDKSGLPSDRFSAERTGGSVSTLTIQRTQQEDSAVYLCASSRQGFMNTEAFFGQGTRLTVV.

The V call is TRBV7-9, the J call TRBJ2-5, with D uncertain. CDR1 is SEHNR, CDR2 FQNEAQ, per germline (reference sequence). Deletions cut 2 bases from V and 6 bases from J, with 10 bases between. The CDR3 covers 13 residues. The CDR3 reads CASSLNERQTQYF. The CDR3 region has the DNA TGTGCCAGCAGCTTAAACGAAAGGCAGACCCAGTACTTC.

This chain joins TRBV6-5 and TRBJ1-5; D possibly corresponds to TRBD1 (6 bases). Germline CDR1 and CDR2: MNHEY and SVGAGI. The V end was cut by 2 bases, the J end by 10 bases, with 15 bases between. The CDR3 is 14 amino acids. The CDR3 here is CASSYNGGPRPQHF. DNA of the CDR3: TGTGCCAGCAGTTACAATGGGGGCCCTCGACCCCAGCATTTT.

V is TRBV28 and J is TRBJ1-2; 7 positions agree with TRBD1. CDR1 and CDR2 from the germline V gene are MDHEN and SYDVKM. This CDR3 is built from 15 residues. With V trimmed by 7 bases and J by 1 base, 9 bases remained unmatched. The CDR3 loop is CASNYGTAVNYGYTF. DNA for the CDR3: TGTGCCAGCAATTATGGGACAGCTGTTAACTATGGCTACACCTTC.

V is TRBV11-1 and J is TRBJ1-2; 8 bases line up with TRBD1. The germline CDR1 and CDR2 sequences are SGHAT and FQDESV (reference sequence). Trimming cost V 3 bases and J 7 bases; bases outside gene matches: 13. The CDR3 covers 16 residues. The CDR3 here is CASSLTPKVDRGGYTF. The CDR3 region has the DNA TGTGCCAGCAGCTTGACCCCGAAAGTTGACAGGGGTGGCTACACCTTC.

The J gene is TRBJ2-5, the V gene TRBV7-9; no firm D call. The germline V gene encodes CDR1 SEHNR and CDR2 FQNEAQ (reference sequence). The germline V and J ends were trimmed by 6 bases and 2 bases, with 19 bases remaining between them. This CDR3 comprises 16 residues. In DNA form, the CDR3 reads TGTGCCAGCAGACATAGAAGGCCCACAGTTCAAGAGACCCAGTACTTC. The encoded protein is CASRHRRPTVQETQYF.

This clone was seen only a few times. This chain connects TRBV11-2 to TRBJ2-3; D is ambiguous. CDR3 length: 15 residues. The germline CDR1 and CDR2 sequences are SGHAT and FQNNGV. Deletions cut 0 bases from V and 3 bases from J, with 10 bases between. The CDR3 spells CASSLDQGRTDTQYF. CDR3 nucleotides: TGTGCCAGCAGCTTAGATCAAGGCAGGACAGATACGCAGTATTTT.

The CDR3: CASSIYTAGTGTQYF. CDR3 in DNA: TGTGCCAGCAGCATCTACACGGCCGGGACAGGGACCCAGTACTTC. The chain combines TRBV7-2 with TRBJ2-5, with 8 bases aligning to TRBD1. The trim removed 5 bases at V and 7 bases at J, leaving 12 bases unmatched. The CDR3 consists of 15 residues. From germline, CDR1 is SGHTA and CDR2 FQGNSA.

The V call is TRBV29-1, the J call TRBJ2-1; D ambiguous. Germline values: CDR1 SQVTM, CDR2 ANQGSEA. Trimming cost V 4 bases and J 6 bases, with 10 bases left between them. CDR3 size: 12 residues. The CDR3 DNA is TGCAGCGTTGGGGCCGGGTCCAATGAGCAGTTCTTC. Residues: CSVGAGSNEQFF.